This T cell receptor (beta chain) was profiled in a study of blood T cell repertoires in COVID-19. About the study: Donors in the United States, Italy and Spain gave samples during acute or convalescent COVID-19. Nucleic acid was either cDNA or gDNA, and it came from T cells, B-cell-depleted T cells, or PBMCs.

Original analysis: Counts of nucleated cells, estimated from reference gene primer amplification, were obtained. TCRdb's table, derived via immunoSEQ multiplex PCR, lists solely in-frame clones and lacks some. V and J calls and clone size come straight from that table; D and trimming were deduced from the DNA. Among 250,000 to 300,000 clones listed, roughly nine tenths were seen once. This CDR3 spans 14 amino acids. V was cut by 4 bases and J by 0 bases, with 11 bases left in between. The germline gives CDR1 SQVTM, CDR2 ANQGSEA. Sequenced input: peripheral blood. V usage is TRBV29-1 and J usage is TRBJ2-3; D remains ambiguous. The TCR comes from a woman aged 45-65 years who had recovered from COVID-19. As DNA, the CDR3 is TGCAGCGTTGCCTCCCACAGTAGCACAGATACGCAGTATTTT. Translated, it gives CSVASHSSTDTQYF.